The entry below gives a single TCR beta chain sequence along with its context. At one of its ends the junction is not consistent with the germline gene, which may arise from a read error. This record belongs to a study of control samples from healthy donors and cancer patients. Only in-frame clones appear in the TCRdb table, and some are missing; sequencing was by immunoSEQ multiplex PCR. The sample holds tens of thousands of clones, just over 90% seen once. Material: PBMCs. The sequence came from a man younger than 45 with colorectal cancer.

The CDR3 nucleotides read TGTGCCCGTAGGGCGGGGGGGGAGGGGGTCGAAGGCAATCAGCCCCAGCATTTT. Amino acids: CARRAGGEGVEGNQPQHF. This chain connects TRBV19 to TRBJ1-5; D possibly corresponds to TRBD1 (6 bases). Germline values: CDR1 LNHDA, CDR2 SQIVND (reference sequence). The CDR3 loop spans 18 amino acids. The full variable domain, completed using reference TRBV19 and TRBJ1-5, is DGGITQSPKYLFRKEGQNVTLSCEQNLNHDAMYWYRQDPGQGLRLIYYSQIVNDFQKGDIAEGYSVSREKKESFPLTVTSAQKNPTAFYLCARRAGGEGVEGNQPQHFGDGTRLSIL.